Shown below are 25 T cell receptor beta chains from a single sample sequenced in a study of blood T cells in healthy people across ages. With a J-beta primer mix and a sample-barcoded 5' primer, a second PCR ran roughly 6 to 11 cycles. TCRdb re-derived calls from the 5' RACE reads in MiXCR, one entry per CDR3 protein. This sample yields about 2 million distinct CDR3 sequences, of which about 50% are seen a single time; roughly 2% belongs to the top ten. Sequencing was performed on blood. Every receptor here comes from a woman between 40 and 55 years old in good health.

The chain is built from TRBV7-9 and TRBJ2-4; maybe TRBD2 (7 bases). The CDR3 covers 17 residues. The V and J ends lost 1 base and 4 bases respectively, with 17 bases between them. Germline V gene lookup returns CDR1 SEHNR and CDR2 FQNEAQ (reference sequence). Here the CDR3 reads CASSLETQGRGKNIQYF. In DNA form, the CDR3 reads TGTGCCAGCAGCTTAGAGACGCAGGGGAGGGGGAAAAACATTCAGTACTTC.

The rearrangement links TRBV14 to TRBJ1-2, with D unresolved. The CDR3 runs 14 residues. V gave up 0 bases and J gave up 3 bases, with 8 bases separating them. The germline CDR1 and CDR2 sequences are SGHDN and FVKESK. In DNA, the CDR3 is TGTGCCAGCAGCCAAGAATCGGCGTACTATGGCTACACCTTC. The encoded protein is CASSQESAYYGYTF.

The J gene is TRBJ2-7, the V gene TRBV6-5, with D uncertain. CDR1 MNHEY and CDR2 SVGAGI come from the germline V gene. The CDR3 is 13 residues long. Trimming cost V 0 bases and J 10 bases, with 13 bases left between them. This CDR3 reads CASSYSNRLGQYF. The CDR3 nucleotides read TGTGCCAGCAGTTACTCGAACCGGCTTGGTCAGTACTTC.

The gene calls are TRBV6-2 or TRBV6-3 and TRBJ2-4, with 9 bases matching TRBD1. The J call is in doubt because the DNA end fits TRBJ2-7 better. The CDR3 consists of 15 residues. The germline V gene encodes CDR1 MNHEY and CDR2 SVGEGT. The CDR3, as DNA: TGTGCCAGCAGTTACTCGATGGGACAGGGCTACGAGCAGTACTTC. Protein product: CASSYSMGQGYEQYF.

V and J are TRBV4-3 and TRBJ1-2, with 8 bases lining up with TRBD1. Germline lookup yields CDR1 LGHNA and CDR2 YSLEER. The V segment lost 0 bases and the J segment 3 bases; nucleotides outside the gene matches: 6. The CDR3 is made up of 16 amino acids. The CDR3 bases are TGCGCCAGCAGCCAAGAAGGCAGGGGGCCGTACTATGGCTACACCTTC. It encodes CASSQEGRGPYYGYTF.

V is TRBV7-8 and J is TRBJ2-3, with D perhaps TRBD2 (7 bases). CDR1 and CDR2 from the germline V gene are SGHVS and FQNEAQ. V lost 6 bases and J lost 4, with 20 bases in between. This CDR3 comprises 16 residues. In nucleotides, the CDR3 is TGTGCCAGCAGGGACGCCCTGGGGGGGGCATCAGATACGCAGTATTTT. Protein product: CASRDALGGASDTQYF.

This clonotype was counted between two and nine times. The V gene is TRBV12-3 or TRBV12-4, the J gene TRBJ2-5; 7 nucleotides match TRBD1. V trimming: 2 bases; J trimming: 4 bases; junction bases outside the gene matches: 7. The length of the CDR3 is 15 residues. The CDR3 region is CASSLRGGLIETQYF. The CDR3 region has the DNA TGTGCCAGCAGTTTAAGAGGGGGCCTTATAGAGACCCAGTACTTC.

This clonotype was picked up many times. The chain uses TRBV7-2 and TRBJ2-5, with D possibly TRBD1 on 5 matching bases. Germline assignment: CDR1 SGHTA and CDR2 FQGNSA. The CDR3 spans 14 residues. The V end was cut by 0 bases, the J end by 1 base, with 6 bases between. The CDR3 region is CASSLARAQETQYF. DNA of the CDR3: TGTGCCAGCAGCTTAGCCAGGGCCCAAGAGACCCAGTACTTC.

The chain links TRBV7-8 to TRBJ1-6, with 10 positions matching TRBD1. CDR1 and CDR2 from the germline V gene are SGHVS and FQNEAQ. The junction had 10 bases not matched to a gene; V was cut back by 4 bases and J by 7 bases. The CDR3 is made up of 17 amino acids. The CDR3 nucleotides are TGTGCCAGCAGCTCAAAGACAGGGGGCCGGCAGAATTCACCCCTCCACTTT. Translation: CASSSKTGGRQNSPLHF.

This chain uses TRBV4-2 with TRBJ2-3; 14 positions agree with TRBD2. The CDR3 has 18 residues. Trimming removed 3 bases from V and 2 bases from J; junction bases left unmatched: 7. CDR1 is LGHNA and CDR2 is YNFKEQ in the germline V gene. As DNA, the CDR3 is TGTGCCAGCAGCCACCGAAGACTAGCGGGGGGGACCACAGATACGCAGTATTTT. Amino acids: CASSHRRLAGGTTDTQYF.

The rearrangement links TRBV9 to TRBJ2-1, with D hard to call. Gene TRBJ2-7 matches the end of the DNA better, so the J call may be wrong. This CDR3 contains 13 residues. Germline CDR1 and CDR2: SGDLS and YYNGEE. The CDR3 here is CASSADYSNEQYF. CDR3 in DNA: TGTGCCAGCAGCGCCGATTACTCGAATGAGCAGTACTTC.

The rearrangement links TRBV2 to TRBJ2-3, with D hard to call. Trimming pared 4 bases from V and 1 base from J, leaving 12 bases between. The CDR3 consists of 15 residues. CDR1 and CDR2 (germline): SNHLY, FYNNEI. Here the CDR3 DNA reads TGTGCCAGCAGTGGGGCACCCACGGGCACAGATACGCAGTATTTT. This encodes CASSGAPTGTDTQYF.

V usage is TRBV29-1 and J usage is TRBJ2-3; D not certain. Germline V lookup: CDR1 SQVTM, CDR2 ANQGSEA. This CDR3 has 14 residues. With 4 bases removed from V and 0 bases from J, the gap between germline ends came to 11 bases. The CDR3, as DNA: TGCAGCGTTGTCGGAAGGAGTAGCACAGATACGCAGTATTTT. This sequence encodes CSVVGRSSTDTQYF.

The chain is built from TRBV13 and TRBJ2-7; D unresolved. Germline lookup yields CDR1 PRHDT and CDR2 FYEKMQ (reference sequence). This CDR3 is 14 amino acids long. The ends were cut back, 3 bases at V and 2 bases at J, with 11 bases in the middle. CDR3 residues: CASSLDRKPYEQYF. The DNA of the CDR3 is TGTGCCAGCAGCTTGGACCGAAAGCCCTACGAGCAGTACTTC.

The chain joins TRBV7-2 to TRBJ2-1; 9 bases agree with TRBD1. The DNA end is a closer match to TRBJ2-7, so the J assignment may be wrong. This CDR3 is built from 19 residues. Germline V gene lookup returns CDR1 SGHTA and CDR2 FQGNSA. The CDR3 protein is CASSLRTGEIFGPYNEQYF. Here the CDR3 DNA reads TGTGCCAGCAGCCTGAGGACAGGGGAAATATTCGGCCCCTACAATGAGCAGTACTTC.

The CDR3 coding sequence is TGCAGCGGTGGGGACAGGAACTACGAGCAGTACTTC. This codes for CSGGDRNYEQYF. The V and J genes are TRBV29-1 and TRBJ2-7; 8 nucleotides align to TRBD1. The CDR3 runs 12 residues. V dropped 7 bases and J dropped 3; count of bases not matched to a gene: 5. Per the germline V gene, CDR1 is SQVTM and CDR2 is ANQGSEA.

The rearrangement uses TRBV6-2 or TRBV6-3 and TRBJ2-1, with 9 bases lining up with TRBD1. This CDR3 spans 14 amino acids. The trim removed 7 bases at V and 3 bases at J, leaving 4 bases unmatched. Per germline, CDR1 MNHEY and CDR2 SVGEGT. In DNA form, the CDR3 reads TGTGCCAGCATTCAGGACAGGGGCTACAATGAGCAGTTCTTC. Amino acids: CASIQDRGYNEQFF.

In its sample, this clonotype was seen many times. V usage is TRBV7-2 and J usage is TRBJ2-3; D may be TRBD1 or TRBD2 (6 bases each). Germline CDR1 is SGHTA and CDR2 is FQGNSA. The CDR3 runs 15 residues. Trimming pared 3 bases from V and 1 base from J, leaving 11 bases between. The CDR3 here is CASSLGGTGTDTQYF. CDR3 DNA sequence: TGTGCCAGCAGCTTGGGGGGCACCGGCACAGATACGCAGTATTTT.

A single count supports this clonotype. The rearrangement joins TRBV28 to TRBJ1-2; the D is unclear. The CDR3 loop spans 11 amino acids. Trimming cost V 8 bases and J 6 bases, with 10 bases left between them. Germline values: CDR1 MDHEN, CDR2 SYDVKM. CDR3 in DNA: TGTGCCAGCTCGACCTGGGATGGCTACACCTTC. It specifies CASSTWDGYTF.

The J gene is TRBJ1-2, the V gene TRBV5-1, with TRBD1 as a possible D gene (6 bases). CDR3 size: 17 residues. Per the germline V gene, CDR1 is SGHRS and CDR2 is YFSETQ. Trimming removed 3 bases at V and 1 base at J, with 19 bases between. The CDR3 spells CASSSSTTQGINYGYTF. DNA for the CDR3: TGCGCCAGCAGCTCCTCAACCACTCAGGGGATTAACTATGGCTACACCTTC.

This clonotype has a single count. The chain combines TRBV6-2 or TRBV6-3 with TRBJ2-5; D is unclear. Germline assignment: CDR1 MNHEY and CDR2 SVGEGT. The CDR3 has 12 residues. Between the trimmed V and J ends, which lost 6 bases and 5 bases, there was a span of 10 bases. The CDR3 nucleotides are TGTGCCAGCAGACCTTCCGCGGAGACCCAGTACTTC. Encoded protein: CASRPSAETQYF.

This clonotype has only a few counts. The chain has TRBV4-1 and TRBJ2-3, with D possibly being TRBD2 (7 bases). CDR3 length: 17 amino acids. In germline, CDR1 is MGHRA, CDR2 YSYEKL. Deletions cut 0 bases from V and 1 base from J, with 14 bases between. CDR3 coding DNA: TGCGCCAGCAGCCAAGATCAATCGGGGGGCGGCACAGATACGCAGTATTTT. It yields the protein CASSQDQSGGGTDTQYF.

This clonotype occurred a few times. V gene TRBV7-2 combines with J gene TRBJ2-1; D gene ambiguous. Germline loops: CDR1 SGHTA, CDR2 FQGNSA. The CDR3 is 14 amino acids. V gave up 2 bases and J gave up 7 bases, with 12 bases separating them. The CDR3, as DNA: TGTGCCAGCAGCTTAACCTGGCAGCAAAATGAGCAGTTCTTC. Its protein is CASSLTWQQNEQFF.

The rearrangement links TRBV20-1 to TRBJ2-7; TRBD1 aligns across 7 bases. The junction had 11 bases not matched to a gene; V was cut back by 0 bases and J by 0 bases. This CDR3 has 17 residues. Germline values: CDR1 DFQATT, CDR2 SNEGSKA (reference sequence). As DNA, the CDR3 is TGCAGTGCTAGAGATCAAAACGACAGGGCCGCCTCCTACGAGCAGTACTTC. This translates into CSARDQNDRAASYEQYF.

J is TRBJ1-4 and V is TRBV4-2; 8 bases are a match to TRBD1. The CDR3 is made up of 14 amino acids. Germline assignment: CDR1 LGHNA and CDR2 YNFKEQ. Losses at the gene ends were 2 bases for V and 8 bases for J; bases not matched to a gene: 4. The CDR3 here is CASSQRQGAEKLFF. CDR3 coding DNA: TGTGCCAGCAGCCAACGGCAGGGGGCCGAAAAACTGTTTTTT.